The rows below give T cell receptor beta chains drawn from one sample of a study of blood T cell repertoires in COVID-19. Here immunoSEQ multiplex PCR was the method, and the copy in TCRdb shows in-frame clones only, minus some. The profile shows 110,000 to 150,000 clones, roughly 80% of them singletons. Sample: peripheral blood. These receptor sequences come from a man aged 65 to 85 who had recovered from COVID-19. Both conserved end residues are trimmed from each CDR3.

v_gene	CDR3aa
TRBV19	ASSVGLAEMGHNEQF
TRBV19	ASSSQRSSYEQY
TRBV5-1	ASSLADPTRDTIY
TRBV30	AWSVDFDGELF
TRBV19	ASSRAGVQPQH
TRBV7-2	ASSLAGGHNEQY
TRBV4-1	ASSQDPGGITEAF
TRBV15	ATSKKGQVYEQY
TRBV5-1	ASSGNWDRGYEQY
TRBV25-1	ASSTQGLAVSYEQY
TRBV7-9	ASSFEPGSPLH
TRBV12-5	ASGLVLGQVPNTQY
TRBV19	ASSYRRGDTYEQY